These 10 T cell receptor beta chains were all obtained from the same sample, sequenced in a study of T cell repertoires in cytomegalovirus infection (dated by TCRdb to the late 2010s). Which antigens these TCRs recognize remains unknown. The treatment or condition label, read with the paper, signifies: in vitro stimulation with specific CMV peptide epitopes to enrich CMV-specific T cells. Sequencing relied on an Illumina HiSeq 1500. TCRdb applied fastp at Q25 and MiXCR to the public reads, then kept only in-frame beta chains. Rows merge per CDR3 protein into single entries with the most common DNA and genes. This sample has about 310,000 distinct CDR3 sequences in its table, and just under 25% of those were observed once. The top ten clonotypes cover about an eighth of the sample. The sequencing here drew on cultured PBMCs, taken from culture after CMV antigen stimulation. The receptors come from a human donor in good health (CMV status not recorded). Some clones in this sample may be carry-over from other donors' samples.

This clonotype was found many times. This chain uses TRBV7-2 with TRBJ2-1, with D possibly matching TRBD2 (6 bases). Trimming removed 5 bases at V and 9 bases at J, with 14 bases between. CDR1 SGHTA and CDR2 FQGNSA come from the germline V gene. There are 13 residues in the CDR3. CDR3 nucleotides: TGTGCCAGCAGCCCTACTAGCACTAGTGAGCAGTTCTTC. Its translation: CASSPTSTSEQFF. The whole variable domain, filled in from reference TRBV7-2 and TRBJ2-1, reads GAGVSQSPSNKVTEKGKDVELRCDPISGHTALYWYRQSLGQGLEFLIYFQGNSAPDKSGLPSDRFSAERTGGSVSTLTIQRTQQEDSAVYLCASSPTSTSEQFFGPGTRLTVL.

This clonotype was detected ten times or more. The J gene is TRBJ2-1, the V gene TRBV7-2, with 14 bases aligning to TRBD2. V trimming: 5 bases; J trimming: 6 bases; junction bases outside the gene matches: 9. In germline, CDR1 is SGHTA, CDR2 FQGNSA. The CDR3 is 17 amino acids. The CDR3 coding sequence is TGTGCCAGCAGCCAGACTAGCGGGAGGGCCCAGTCCAATGAGCAGTTCTTC. This encodes CASSQTSGRAQSNEQFF.

This clonotype occurred a few times. The CDR3 protein is CASSPVKFWTWAAHQETQYF. Written as DNA, the CDR3 is TGTGCCAGCAGCCCCGTAAAGTTCTGGACTTGGGCGGCCCACCAAGAGACCCAGTACTTC. V usage is TRBV14 and J usage is TRBJ2-5, with D perhaps matching TRBD2 (5 bases). The CDR3 length is 20 residues. Trimming took off 4 bases at V and 0 bases at J, with 27 bases between the two ends. Looked up from germline, CDR1 is SGHDN and CDR2 is FVKESK. Combining the CDR3 with reference TRBV14 and TRBJ2-5 gives the whole variable domain EAGVTQFPSHSVIEKGQTVTLRCDPISGHDNLYWYRRVMGKEIKFLLHFVKESKQDESGMPNNRFLAERTGGTYSTLKVQPAELEDSGVYFCASSPVKFWTWAAHQETQYFGPGTRLLVL.

This clonotype turned up a few times. This rearrangement joins TRBV24-1 to TRBJ2-7; TRBD1 is a possible D gene (6 bases). The ends were cut back, 5 bases at V and 3 bases at J, with 13 bases in the middle. The germline V gene encodes CDR1 KGHDR and CDR2 SFDVKD. The CDR3 length is 14 residues. Here the CDR3 reads CATSAGDRLYEQYF. In nucleotides, the CDR3 is TGTGCCACCAGTGCAGGTGACAGGCTCTACGAGCAGTACTTC.

This clonotype was observed a few times. The chain employs TRBV7-3 and TRBJ2-1; 12 bases map to TRBD2. CDR1 SGHTA and CDR2 FQGTGA come from the germline V gene. V gave up 5 bases and J gave up 8 bases; unmatched junction bases: 13. The CDR3 extends over 17 amino acids. The CDR3 DNA reads as TGTGCCAGCAGCGCGACTAGCGGGAGTGCAATGATGCATGAGCAGTTCTTC. Protein product: CASSATSGSAMMHEQFF.

This clonotype was recorded only once. The rearrangement links TRBV6-2 or TRBV6-3 to TRBJ2-1, with 15 bases matching TRBD2. V was clipped by 6 bases and J by 7 bases; unmatched bases: 13. Germline V gene lookup returns CDR1 MNHEY and CDR2 SVGEGT. The length of the CDR3 is 18 residues. CDR3 residues: CASSRERTSGRAGNEQFF. DNA for the CDR3: TGTGCCAGCAGCCGTGAAAGGACTAGCGGGAGGGCCGGTAATGAGCAGTTCTTC.

The sample holds a few counts of this clonotype. The chain links TRBV6-1 to TRBJ2-1, with D possibly matching TRBD2 (6 bases). The CDR3 sequence is 14 residues long. V was shortened by 6 bases and J by 4 bases, with 13 bases between the two germline ends. Germline CDR1 and CDR2: MNHNS and SASEGT. Written as DNA, the CDR3 is TGTGCCAGCAGGGACTACTCAAGGTACAATGAGCAGTTCTTC. Translating gives CASRDYSRYNEQFF.

The chain couples TRBV7-8 to TRBJ2-7; D may be TRBD1 (5 bases). Trimming took 1 base from V and 7 from J, leaving 17 bases between them. CDR1 and CDR2 (germline): SGHVS, FQNEAQ. The CDR3 covers 15 residues. The CDR3 protein is CASSLVVGRVGEQYV. In DNA form, the CDR3 reads TGTGCCAGCAGCTTAGTAGTCGGCAGGGTAGGTGAGCAGTACGTC.

This clonotype was seen more than once but under ten times. This chain joins TRBV7-2 and TRBJ2-1; 7 positions agree with TRBD2. The germline V gene encodes CDR1 SGHTA and CDR2 FQGNSA. The V segment lost 1 base and the J segment 2 bases; nucleotides outside the gene matches: 5. The CDR3 spans 16 residues. This CDR3 reads CASSLELADPYNEQFF. The CDR3 bases are TGTGCCAGCAGCTTAGAGCTAGCGGACCCCTACAATGAGCAGTTCTTC.

The rearrangement links TRBV28 to TRBJ1-6; a weak D match, TRBD1 (6 bases). Between the trimmed V and J ends, which lost 6 bases and 4 bases, there was a span of 19 bases. CDR1 and CDR2 (germline): MDHEN, SYDVKM. The CDR3 covers 17 residues. CDR3 coding DNA: TGTGCCAGCAGCCTGCCTGGGGGCGACGATTATAATTCACCCCTCCACTTT. Protein: CASSLPGGDDYNSPLHF.